A selection of T cell receptor beta chains follows, all from one sample in a study of OX40 agonist ivuxolimab in advanced cancers. The method was immunoSEQ multiplex PCR; TCRdb's version includes in-frame clones alone and lacks a portion of them. The sample contains 90,000 to 100,000 clones, roughly 80% of which appear only once. The source material was CD4+ or CD8+ T cells sorted from blood, sampled in a trial of the OX40 agonist ivuxolimab. The receptors shown here come from an adult with an advanced solid tumor such as melanoma, head and neck, liver or kidney cancer. Each CDR3 is given with its conserved first and last residue. D genes are given only for firm matches. Size is stated for part of the rows, as once, few or many counts, or as a class when the clone is expanded.

J gene: TRBJ2-2
V gene: TRBV19
clone size: -
D gene: TRBD2
CDR3 protein: CASSINGGGNTGELFF
CDR3 DNA: TGTGCCAGTAGTATAAACGGCGGGGGGAACACCGGGGAGCTGTTTTTT

J gene: TRBJ2-7
V gene: TRBV7-9
clone size: -
D gene: -
CDR3 protein: CASSPMTTSYEQYF
CDR3 DNA: TGTGCCAGCAGCCCCATGACAACTTCCTACGAGCAGTACTTC

J gene: TRBJ2-7
V gene: TRBV5-5
clone size: once
D gene: TRBD1
CDR3 protein: CASRMGEPGTGPEQYF
CDR3 DNA: TGTGCCAGCAGAATGGGTGAACCAGGGACAGGGCCCGAGCAGTACTTC

J gene: TRBJ1-1
V gene: TRBV27
clone size: once
D gene: -
CDR3 protein: CASSSRTENTEAFF
CDR3 DNA: TGTGCCAGCAGTTCACGGACGGAGAACACTGAAGCTTTCTTT

J gene: TRBJ2-7
V gene: TRBV7-2
clone size: once
D gene: -
CDR3 protein: CATTVGGAIYEQYF
CDR3 DNA: TGTGCCACCACGGTGGGCGGGGCTATCTACGAGCAGTACTTC

J gene: TRBJ1-6
V gene: TRBV7-2
clone size: few
D gene: -
CDR3 protein: CASSLQAREGSPLHF
CDR3 DNA: TGTGCCAGCAGCTTGCAAGCCAGGGAGGGTTCACCCCTCCACTTT

J gene: TRBJ2-5
V gene: TRBV29-1
clone size: once
D gene: TRBD2
CDR3 protein: CSVTRLARETQYF
CDR3 DNA: TGCAGCGTTACCCGACTAGCCCGAGAGACCCAGTACTTC

J gene: TRBJ1-1
V gene: TRBV19
clone size: -
D gene: -
CDR3 protein: CASSSYGGGIGTEAFF
CDR3 DNA: TGTGCCAGTAGTTCATACGGCGGGGGTATCGGCACTGAAGCTTTCTTT

J gene: TRBJ2-4
V gene: TRBV2
clone size: -
D gene: -
CDR3 protein: CASREGEAKNIQYF
CDR3 DNA: TGTGCCAGCAGGGAGGGTGAAGCCAAAAACATTCAGTACTTC

J gene: TRBJ2-3
V gene: TRBV5-1
clone size: -
D gene: -
CDR3 protein: CASSGGLADTQYF
CDR3 DNA: TGCGCCAGCAGCGGGGGGTTAGCAGATACGCAGTATTTT

J gene: TRBJ2-2
V gene: TRBV29-1
clone size: once
D gene: TRBD1
CDR3 protein: CSVAPGGTGELFF
CDR3 DNA: TGCAGCGTTGCGCCAGGGGGCACCGGGGAGCTGTTTTTT

J gene: TRBJ2-1
V gene: TRBV30
clone size: -
D gene: -
CDR3 protein: CAWKGRDWGFNEQFF
CDR3 DNA: TGTGCCTGGAAGGGGAGAGATTGGGGGTTCAATGAGCAGTTCTTC

J gene: TRBJ1-2
V gene: TRBV5-8
clone size: few
D gene: TRBD1
CDR3 protein: CASSRGTGSGYTF
CDR3 DNA: TGTGCCAGCAGCCGGGGGACAGGGAGCGGCTACACCTTC

J gene: TRBJ2-3
V gene: TRBV7-6
clone size: -
D gene: TRBD2
CDR3 protein: CASSLGTSGFTDTQYF
CDR3 DNA: TGTGCCAGCAGCTTAGGGACTAGCGGATTCACAGATACGCAGTATTTT

J gene: TRBJ2-5
V gene: TRBV21-1
clone size: once
D gene: -
CDR3 protein: CASSNRRGGETQYF
CDR3 DNA: TGTGCCAGCAGCAACCGGCGGGGCGGGGAGACCCAGTACTTC

J gene: TRBJ2-7
V gene: TRBV6-1
clone size: once
D gene: -
CDR3 protein: CASSNSGPTYEQYF
CDR3 DNA: TGTGCCAGCAGTAATTCGGGACCCACCTACGAGCAGTACTTC

J gene: TRBJ2-7
V gene: TRBV5-1
clone size: -
D gene: TRBD1
CDR3 protein: CASSSTTGVEQYF
CDR3 DNA: TGCGCCAGCAGCTCGACTACAGGGGTTGAGCAGTACTTC

J gene: TRBJ2-7
V gene: TRBV7-9
clone size: -
D gene: TRBD1
CDR3 protein: CASSHAQGAYEQYF
CDR3 DNA: TGTGCCAGCAGCCACGCACAGGGGGCCTACGAGCAGTACTTC

J gene: TRBJ1-1
V gene: TRBV11-3
clone size: -
D gene: -
CDR3 protein: CASSFGAGTEAFF
CDR3 DNA: TGTGCCAGCAGCTTCGGAGCCGGCACTGAAGCTTTCTTT

J gene: TRBJ1-1
V gene: TRBV7-3
clone size: -
D gene: -
CDR3 protein: CASSPKSGTNTEAFF
CDR3 DNA: TGTGCCAGCAGCCCAAAGTCGGGGACAAACACTGAAGCTTTCTTT

J gene: TRBJ1-6
V gene: TRBV5-1
clone size: -
D gene: -
CDR3 protein: CATSLGVDSPLHF
CDR3 DNA: TGCGCCACATCATTGGGGGTTGATTCACCCCTCCACTTT

J gene: TRBJ1-4
V gene: TRBV7-8
clone size: -
D gene: -
CDR3 protein: CASSPTGTTNEKLFF
CDR3 DNA: TGTGCCAGCAGCCCAACCGGGACAACTAATGAAAAACTGTTTTTT

J gene: TRBJ1-1
V gene: TRBV28
clone size: -
D gene: -
CDR3 protein: CASSFYSGREKAFF
CDR3 DNA: TGTGCCAGCAGTTTTTATTCAGGGAGGGAGAAAGCTTTCTTT

J gene: TRBJ2-3
V gene: TRBV5-4
clone size: -
D gene: -
CDR3 protein: CASSLPGPGTDTQYF
CDR3 DNA: TGTGCCAGCAGCCTCCCAGGACCCGGCACAGATACGCAGTATTTT

J gene: TRBJ2-1
V gene: TRBV11-1
clone size: -
D gene: TRBD2
CDR3 protein: CASSLASSGGFNEQFF
CDR3 DNA: TGTGCCAGCAGCTTAGCCAGTAGCGGGGGCTTCAATGAGCAGTTCTTC

J gene: TRBJ1-2
V gene: TRBV29-1
clone size: once
D gene: TRBD1
CDR3 protein: CSDFRPGQDYYGYTF
CDR3 DNA: TGCAGCGACTTTAGACCGGGACAGGATTACTATGGCTACACCTTC

J gene: TRBJ1-6
V gene: TRBV14
clone size: once
D gene: -
CDR3 protein: CASSQDRRYSPLHF
CDR3 DNA: TGTGCCAGCAGCCAAGATCGTCGGTATTCACCCCTCCACTTT

J gene: TRBJ2-7
V gene: TRBV11-2
clone size: -
D gene: TRBD2
CDR3 protein: CASSLGLAEYEQYF
CDR3 DNA: TGTGCCAGCAGCTTAGGCCTAGCGGAATACGAGCAGTACTTC

J gene: TRBJ2-7
V gene: TRBV11-3
clone size: -
D gene: -
CDR3 protein: CASSPAGQVPYEQYF
CDR3 DNA: TGTGCCAGCAGCCCCGCCGGGCAGGTACCCTACGAGCAGTACTTC

J gene: TRBJ2-7
V gene: TRBV7-6
clone size: -
D gene: TRBD1
CDR3 protein: CASSPRQGDYEQYF
CDR3 DNA: TGTGCCAGCAGCCCTCGACAGGGAGACTACGAGCAGTACTTC

J gene: TRBJ1-4
V gene: TRBV7-2
clone size: -
D gene: TRBD1
CDR3 protein: CASSVIQGSNEKLFF
CDR3 DNA: TGTGCCAGCAGCGTAATACAGGGGTCTAATGAAAAACTGTTTTTT

J gene: TRBJ1-1
V gene: TRBV29-1
clone size: few
D gene: -
CDR3 protein: CSVGGQGRTEAFF
CDR3 DNA: TGCAGCGTTGGAGGGCAGGGTAGGACTGAAGCTTTCTTT

J gene: TRBJ2-7
V gene: TRBV15
clone size: -
D gene: TRBD2
CDR3 protein: CATSRRSSGKTYEQYF
CDR3 DNA: TGTGCCACCAGCAGGAGATCTAGCGGGAAGACCTACGAGCAGTACTTC

J gene: TRBJ2-2
V gene: TRBV7-9
clone size: -
D gene: -
CDR3 protein: CASSYGGAGELFF
CDR3 DNA: TGTGCCAGCAGCTACGGCGGGGCTGGGGAGCTGTTTTTT

J gene: TRBJ1-4
V gene: TRBV6-1
clone size: -
D gene: -
CDR3 protein: CASSERVWGREKLFF
CDR3 DNA: TGTGCCAGCAGTGAAAGGGTGTGGGGTAGGGAAAAACTGTTTTTT

J gene: TRBJ2-4
V gene: TRBV28
clone size: -
D gene: -
CDR3 protein: CASSLPGENIQYF
CDR3 DNA: TGTGCCAGCAGTTTACCGGGAGAAAACATTCAGTACTTC

J gene: TRBJ2-5
V gene: TRBV19
clone size: -
D gene: TRBD1
CDR3 protein: CASSITGTGPQETQYF
CDR3 DNA: TGTGCCAGTAGTATAACGGGGACAGGGCCGCAAGAGACCCAGTACTTC

J gene: TRBJ2-1
V gene: TRBV6-5
clone size: once
D gene: -
CDR3 protein: CASSRDQGNEQFF
CDR3 DNA: TGTGCCAGCTCACGGGACCAGGGGAATGAGCAGTTCTTC

J gene: TRBJ1-6
V gene: TRBV4-3
clone size: -
D gene: TRBD1
CDR3 protein: CASSQDGLPGQGVDYNSPLHF
CDR3 DNA: TGCGCCAGCAGCCAAGATGGGCTCCCGGGACAGGGGGTAGACTATAATTCACCCCTCCACTTT